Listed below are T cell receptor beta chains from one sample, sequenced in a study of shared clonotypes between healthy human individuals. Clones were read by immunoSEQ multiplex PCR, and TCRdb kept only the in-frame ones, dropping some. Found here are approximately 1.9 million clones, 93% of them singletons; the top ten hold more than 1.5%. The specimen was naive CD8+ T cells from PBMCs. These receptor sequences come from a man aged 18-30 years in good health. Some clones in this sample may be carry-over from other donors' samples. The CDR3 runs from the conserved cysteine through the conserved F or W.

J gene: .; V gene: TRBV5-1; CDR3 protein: CASSLDSAMVYEQYF
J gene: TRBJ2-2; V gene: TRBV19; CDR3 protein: CASRSTGELFF
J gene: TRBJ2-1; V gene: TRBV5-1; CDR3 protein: CASSLRAGQGDEQFF
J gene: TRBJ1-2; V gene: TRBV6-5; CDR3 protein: CASRQQGAYYGYTF
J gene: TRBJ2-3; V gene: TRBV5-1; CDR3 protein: CARHTDTQYF
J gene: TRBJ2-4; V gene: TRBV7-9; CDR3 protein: CASSQDRAKNIQYF
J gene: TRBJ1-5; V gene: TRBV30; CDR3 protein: CAWSFHPGDLSNQPQHF
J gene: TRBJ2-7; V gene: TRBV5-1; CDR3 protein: CASSLVAPRGNEQYF
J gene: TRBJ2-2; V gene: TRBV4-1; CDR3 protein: CASSQDTGGQGAATGELFF
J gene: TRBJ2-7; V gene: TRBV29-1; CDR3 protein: CSVTGTLDERRNEQYF
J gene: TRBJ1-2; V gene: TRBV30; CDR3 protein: CAWSVQQDYGYTF
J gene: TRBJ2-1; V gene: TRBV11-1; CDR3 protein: CASSLGSGSDSAFF
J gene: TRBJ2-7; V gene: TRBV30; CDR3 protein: CAWSVWGFRYEQYF
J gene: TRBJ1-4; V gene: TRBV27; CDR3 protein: CASATTGGFGGFGKGPGTELFF
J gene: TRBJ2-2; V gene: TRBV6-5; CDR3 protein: CASSYVVWSGELFF
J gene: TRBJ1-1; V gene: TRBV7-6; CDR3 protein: CASSPTDRLNTEAFF
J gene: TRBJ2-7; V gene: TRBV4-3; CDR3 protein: CASSQDLAEVGYEQYF
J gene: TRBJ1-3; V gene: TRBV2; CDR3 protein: CASKPRGVQGRNTIYF
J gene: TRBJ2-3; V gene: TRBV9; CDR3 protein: CASAGQGVYTDTQYF
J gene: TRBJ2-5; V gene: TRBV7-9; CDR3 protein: CASSLGGLARRGETQYF
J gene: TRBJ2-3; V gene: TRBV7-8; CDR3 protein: CASSLVTSGRAHPTDTQYF
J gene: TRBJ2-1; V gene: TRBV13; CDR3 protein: CASSSGLNGVNEQFF
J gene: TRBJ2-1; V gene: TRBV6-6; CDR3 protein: CASSLLAGEGYNEQFF
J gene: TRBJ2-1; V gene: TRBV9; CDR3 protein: CASSVGQGNLNEQFF
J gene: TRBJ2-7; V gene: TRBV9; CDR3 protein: CASSVRDRDYEQYF
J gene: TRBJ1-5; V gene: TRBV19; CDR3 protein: CASSEWTDYQPQHF
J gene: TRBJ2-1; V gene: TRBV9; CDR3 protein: CASSDLSEQFF
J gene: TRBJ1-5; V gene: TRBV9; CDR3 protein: CASSGTGGVEPQHF
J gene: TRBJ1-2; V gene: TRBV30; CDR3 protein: CAGRGRGLSGGYTF
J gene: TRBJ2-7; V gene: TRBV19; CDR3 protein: CASSPTGQGYEQYF
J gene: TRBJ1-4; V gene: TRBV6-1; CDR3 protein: CASSEGRTYEKLFF
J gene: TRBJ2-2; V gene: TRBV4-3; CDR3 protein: CASSQDGQGVSNTGELFF
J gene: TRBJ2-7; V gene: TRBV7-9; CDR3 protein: CASSLAKGGLFSYEQYF
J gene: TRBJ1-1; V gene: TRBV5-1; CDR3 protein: CASSLGYTNTEAFF
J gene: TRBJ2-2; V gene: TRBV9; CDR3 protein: CASSVDTSGSQAGELFF
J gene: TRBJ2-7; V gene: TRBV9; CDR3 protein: CASSVGDSRYEQYF
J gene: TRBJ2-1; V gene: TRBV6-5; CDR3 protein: CASRPSGTEQFF
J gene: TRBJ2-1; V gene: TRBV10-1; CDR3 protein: CASSGAGGKFF
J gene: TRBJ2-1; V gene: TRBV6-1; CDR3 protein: CASSDSLFNNEQFF
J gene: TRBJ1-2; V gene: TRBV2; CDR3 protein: CASSGSVALLGYTF
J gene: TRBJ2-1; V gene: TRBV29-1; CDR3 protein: CSVVGTNNEQFF
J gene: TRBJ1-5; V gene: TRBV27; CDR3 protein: CASSLSRGSGQPQHF
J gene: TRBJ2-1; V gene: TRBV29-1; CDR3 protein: CSVFNEQFF
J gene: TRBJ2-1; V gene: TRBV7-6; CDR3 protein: CASSPSSGLSYNEQFF
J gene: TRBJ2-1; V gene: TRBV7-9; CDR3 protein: CASSQGTSGNDNEQFF
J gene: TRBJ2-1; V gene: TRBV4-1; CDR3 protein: CASSQDPAGAYNEQFF
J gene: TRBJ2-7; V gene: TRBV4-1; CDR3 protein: CASSQGDRTGVNEQYF
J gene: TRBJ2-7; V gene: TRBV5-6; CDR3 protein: CASSSFIDEQYF
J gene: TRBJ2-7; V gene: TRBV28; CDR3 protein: CASSSPTSGFLDEQYF